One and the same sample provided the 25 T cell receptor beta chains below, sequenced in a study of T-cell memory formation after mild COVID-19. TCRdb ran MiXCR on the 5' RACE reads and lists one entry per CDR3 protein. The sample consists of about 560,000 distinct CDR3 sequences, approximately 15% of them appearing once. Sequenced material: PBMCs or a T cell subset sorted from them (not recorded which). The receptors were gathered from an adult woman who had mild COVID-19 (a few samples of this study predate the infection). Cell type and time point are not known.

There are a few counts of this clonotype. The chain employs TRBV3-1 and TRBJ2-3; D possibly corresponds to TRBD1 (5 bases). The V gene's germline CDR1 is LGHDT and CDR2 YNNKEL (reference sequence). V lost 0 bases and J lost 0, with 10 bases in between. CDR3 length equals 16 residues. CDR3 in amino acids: CASSQEQVISTDTQYF. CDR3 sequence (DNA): TGTGCCAGCAGCCAAGAACAGGTGATTAGCACAGATACGCAGTATTTT.

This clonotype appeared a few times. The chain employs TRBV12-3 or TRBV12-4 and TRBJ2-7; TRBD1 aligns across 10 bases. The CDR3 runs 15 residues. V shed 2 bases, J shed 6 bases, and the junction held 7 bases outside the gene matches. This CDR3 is CASSLFGTGAIEQYF. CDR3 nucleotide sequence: TGTGCCAGCAGTTTATTTGGGACAGGGGCAATCGAGCAGTACTTC.

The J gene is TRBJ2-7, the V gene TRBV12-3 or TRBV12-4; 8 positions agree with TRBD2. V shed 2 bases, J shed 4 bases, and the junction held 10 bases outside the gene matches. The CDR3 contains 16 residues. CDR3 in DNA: TGTGCCAGCAGTTTAAGATCGGGACTAGAGTTATACGAGCAGTACTTC. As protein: CASSLRSGLELYEQYF.

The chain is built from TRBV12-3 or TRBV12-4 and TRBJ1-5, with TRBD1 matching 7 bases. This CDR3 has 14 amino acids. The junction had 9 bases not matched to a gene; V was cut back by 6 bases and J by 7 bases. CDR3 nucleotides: TGTGCCAGCAGCACACAGGGGTCCGTACAGCCCCAGCATTTT. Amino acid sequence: CASSTQGSVQPQHF.

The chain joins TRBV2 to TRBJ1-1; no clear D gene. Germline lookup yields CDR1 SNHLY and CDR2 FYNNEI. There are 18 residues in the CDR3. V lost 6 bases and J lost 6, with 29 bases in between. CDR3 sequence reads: CASRKITDYSFLFAEAFF. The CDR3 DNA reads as TGTGCCAGCAGGAAAATCACTGATTACAGCTTCTTGTTCGCTGAAGCTTTCTTT.

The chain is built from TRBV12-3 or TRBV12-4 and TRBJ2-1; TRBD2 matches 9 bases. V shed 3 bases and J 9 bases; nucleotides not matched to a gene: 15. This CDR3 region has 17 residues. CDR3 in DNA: TGTGCCAGCAGTTTCTCTGCGGGAGGGCCCTTTATTTTTGAGCAGTTCTTC. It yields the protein CASSFSAGGPFIFEQFF.

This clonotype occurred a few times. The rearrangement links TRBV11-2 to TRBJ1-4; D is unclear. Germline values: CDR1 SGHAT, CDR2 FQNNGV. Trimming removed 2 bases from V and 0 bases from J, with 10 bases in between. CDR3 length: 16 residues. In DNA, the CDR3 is TGTGCCAGCAGCTTAACAAGATCCGCAACTAATGAAAAACTGTTTTTT. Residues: CASSLTRSATNEKLFF. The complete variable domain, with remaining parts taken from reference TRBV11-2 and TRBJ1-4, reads EAGVAQSPRYKIIEKRQSVAFWCNPISGHATLYWYQQILGQGPKLLIQFQNNGVVDDSQLPKDRFSAERLKGVDSTLKIQPAKLEDSAVYLCASSLTRSATNEKLFFGSGTQLSVL.

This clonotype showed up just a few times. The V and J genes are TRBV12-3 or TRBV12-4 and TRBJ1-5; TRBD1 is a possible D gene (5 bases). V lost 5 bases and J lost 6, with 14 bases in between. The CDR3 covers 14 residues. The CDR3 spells CASSRDFQGQPQHF. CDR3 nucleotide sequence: TGTGCCAGCAGTAGGGACTTTCAGGGTCAGCCCCAGCATTTT.

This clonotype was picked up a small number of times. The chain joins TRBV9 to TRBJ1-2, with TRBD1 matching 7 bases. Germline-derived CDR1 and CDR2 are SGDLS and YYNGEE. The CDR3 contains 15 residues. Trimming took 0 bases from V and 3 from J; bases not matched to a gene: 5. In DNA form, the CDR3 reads TGTGCCAGCAGCGTAGTCGCAACAGGGGACTATGGCTACACCTTC. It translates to CASSVVATGDYGYTF.

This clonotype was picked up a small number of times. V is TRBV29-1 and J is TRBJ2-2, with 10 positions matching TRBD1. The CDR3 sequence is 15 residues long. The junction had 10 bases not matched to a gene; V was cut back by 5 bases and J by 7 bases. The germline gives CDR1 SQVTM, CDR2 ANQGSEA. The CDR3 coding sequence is TGCAGCGTTTTGACAGGGGGCTGGATGGACGGGGAGCTGTTTTTT. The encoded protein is CSVLTGGWMDGELFF.

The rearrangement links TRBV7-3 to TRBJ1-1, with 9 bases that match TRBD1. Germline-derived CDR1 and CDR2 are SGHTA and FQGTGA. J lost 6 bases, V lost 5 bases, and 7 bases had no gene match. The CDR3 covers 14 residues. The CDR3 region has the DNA TGTGCCAGCAGCCCCGGACAGGGGATTTCTGAAGCTTTCTTT. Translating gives CASSPGQGISEAFF.

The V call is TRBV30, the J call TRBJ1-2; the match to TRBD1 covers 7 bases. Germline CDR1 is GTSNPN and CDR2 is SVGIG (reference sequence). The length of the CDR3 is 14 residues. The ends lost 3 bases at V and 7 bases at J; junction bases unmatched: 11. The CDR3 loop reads CAWSLAGGSGGYTF. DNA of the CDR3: TGTGCCTGGAGCCTGGCAGGGGGTAGTGGTGGCTACACCTTC.

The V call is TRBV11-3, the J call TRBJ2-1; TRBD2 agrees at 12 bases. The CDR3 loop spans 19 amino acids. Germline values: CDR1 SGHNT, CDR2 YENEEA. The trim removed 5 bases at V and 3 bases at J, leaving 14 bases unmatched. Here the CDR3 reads CASSRAASSGGARYNEQFF. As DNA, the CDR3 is TGTGCCAGCAGCCGAGCAGCGTCTAGCGGGGGGGCACGCTACAATGAGCAGTTCTTC.

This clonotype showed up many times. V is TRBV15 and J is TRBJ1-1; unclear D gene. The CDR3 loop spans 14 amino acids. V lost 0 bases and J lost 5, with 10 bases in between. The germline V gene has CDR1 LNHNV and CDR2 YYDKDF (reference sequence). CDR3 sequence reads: CATSRDPGSTEAFF. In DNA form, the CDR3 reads TGTGCCACCAGCAGAGATCCCGGCAGTACTGAAGCTTTCTTT.

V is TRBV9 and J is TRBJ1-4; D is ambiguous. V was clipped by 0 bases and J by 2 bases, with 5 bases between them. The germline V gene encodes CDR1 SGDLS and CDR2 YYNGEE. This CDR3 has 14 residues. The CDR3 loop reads CASSVGVTNEKLFF. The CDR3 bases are TGTGCCAGCAGCGTAGGGGTGACTAATGAAAAACTGTTTTTT.

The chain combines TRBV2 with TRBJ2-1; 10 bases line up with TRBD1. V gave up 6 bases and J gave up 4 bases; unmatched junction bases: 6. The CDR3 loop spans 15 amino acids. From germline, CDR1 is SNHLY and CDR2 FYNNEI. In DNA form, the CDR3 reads TGTGCCAGCAGACCGGGACAGGGGCATTACAATGAGCAGTTCTTC. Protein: CASRPGQGHYNEQFF.

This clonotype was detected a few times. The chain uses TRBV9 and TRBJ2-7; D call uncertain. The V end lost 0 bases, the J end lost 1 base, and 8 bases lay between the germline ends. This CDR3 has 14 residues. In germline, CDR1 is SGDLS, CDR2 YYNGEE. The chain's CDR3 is CASSVGAISYEQYF. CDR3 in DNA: TGTGCCAGCAGCGTAGGGGCCATTTCCTACGAGCAGTACTTC.

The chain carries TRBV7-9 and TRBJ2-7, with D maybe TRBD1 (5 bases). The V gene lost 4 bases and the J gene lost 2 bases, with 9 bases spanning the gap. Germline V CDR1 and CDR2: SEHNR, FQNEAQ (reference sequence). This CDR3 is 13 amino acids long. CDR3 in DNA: TGTGCCAGCAGCTCAAAGACAGCCTACGAGCAGTACTTC. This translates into CASSSKTAYEQYF. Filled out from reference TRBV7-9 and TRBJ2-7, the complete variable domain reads DTGVSQNPRHKITKRGQNVTFRCDPISEHNRLYWYRQTLGQGPEFLTYFQNEAQLEKSRLLSDRFSAERPKGSFSTLEIQRTEQGDSAMYLCASSSKTAYEQYFGPGTRLTVT.

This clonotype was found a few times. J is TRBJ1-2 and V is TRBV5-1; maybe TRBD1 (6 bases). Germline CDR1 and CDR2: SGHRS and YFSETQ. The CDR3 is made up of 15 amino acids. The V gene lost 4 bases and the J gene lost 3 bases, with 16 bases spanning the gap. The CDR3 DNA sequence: TGCGCCAGCAGCGTCGGGGGGGGCAGTGACTATGGCTACACCTTC. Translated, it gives CASSVGGGSDYGYTF.

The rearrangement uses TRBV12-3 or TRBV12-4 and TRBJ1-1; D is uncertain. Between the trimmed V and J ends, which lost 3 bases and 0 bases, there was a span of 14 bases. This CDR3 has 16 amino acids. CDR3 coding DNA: TGTGCCAGCAGTTTTACACCGCTACCAATGAACACTGAAGCTTTCTTT. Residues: CASSFTPLPMNTEAFF.

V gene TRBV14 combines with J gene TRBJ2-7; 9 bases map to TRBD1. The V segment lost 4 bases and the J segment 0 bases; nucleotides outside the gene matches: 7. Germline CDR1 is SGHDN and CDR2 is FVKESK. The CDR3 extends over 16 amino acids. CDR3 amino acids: CASSRPGQGSSYEQYF. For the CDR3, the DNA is TGTGCCAGCAGCCGGCCGGGACAGGGAAGCTCCTACGAGCAGTACTTC.

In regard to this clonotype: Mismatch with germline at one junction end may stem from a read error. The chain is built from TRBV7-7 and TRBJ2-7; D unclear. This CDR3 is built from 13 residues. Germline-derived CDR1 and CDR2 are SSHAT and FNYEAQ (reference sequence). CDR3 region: CASSHAAGYEQYF. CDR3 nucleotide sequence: TGTGCTAGCAGCCACGCCGCAGGATACGAGCAGTACTTC.

The DNA for the CDR3 is TGCGCCAGCAGCACCGACAGGGCCACTGAAGCTTTCTTT. As protein: CASSTDRATEAFF. The chain uses TRBV5-1 and TRBJ1-1, with 7 bases that match TRBD1. Germline CDR1 SGHRS, CDR2 YFSETQ. The CDR3 consists of 13 residues. J lost 4 bases, V lost 4 bases, and 4 bases had no gene match. Full variable domain (missing parts from reference TRBV5-1 and TRBJ1-1): KAGVTQTPRYLIKTRGQQVTLSCSPISGHRSVSWYQQTPGQGLQFLFEYFSETQRNKGNFPGRFSGRQFSNSRSEMNVSTLELGDSALYLCASSTDRATEAFFGQGTRLTVV.

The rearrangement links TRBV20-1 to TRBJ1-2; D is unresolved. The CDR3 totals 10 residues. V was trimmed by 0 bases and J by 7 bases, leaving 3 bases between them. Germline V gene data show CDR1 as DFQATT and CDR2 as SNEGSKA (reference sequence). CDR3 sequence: CSAREAGYTF. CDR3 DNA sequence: TGCAGTGCTAGAGAGGCTGGCTACACCTTC.

The CDR3 protein is CASSLDRVRLGNYEQYF. The CDR3 coding sequence is TGTGCCAGCAGCTTAGATCGCGTGCGTTTGGGGAACTACGAGCAGTACTTC. The V and J genes are TRBV11-2 and TRBJ2-7; D uncertain. V was shortened by 0 bases and J by 3 bases, with 18 bases between the two germline ends. The CDR3 is made up of 17 amino acids. Germline V gene sequence: CDR1 SGHAT, CDR2 FQNNGV.